The present T cell receptor beta chain was sequenced within a study of siplizumab effects on memory and regulatory T cells. General observations from the study: Alloreactive sequences traceable to unstimulated CD4+ memory cells declined significantly under siplizumab. Naive versus memory phenotype went unassigned for roughly 80-96% of proliferating CD4+ or CD8+ clones. Naive T cells looked more diverse than memory cells, and they looked like major contributors to the alloresponse. Proliferating Tregs' suppressive function in siplizumab cultures went unconfirmed.

Trimming cost V 6 bases and J 4 bases; bases outside gene matches: 1. CDR3 size: 13 residues. The germline CDR1 and CDR2 sequences are KGHSH and LQKENI. The repertoire was sequenced with immunoSEQ multiplex PCR; TCRdb's copy has only in-frame clones and lacks some. The table records more than 95,000 clones, about 95% of them present only once. This clone appeared a single time. Its specificity is not known. This clonotype was obtained from a human donor in good health. This chain links TRBV18 with TRBJ2-1, with 9 bases that match TRBD2. Sequencing input: non-Treg CD4+ T cells sorted from blood. The CDR3 DNA is TGTGCCAGCTCGCGGGGGGGGTACAATGAGCAGTTCTTC. This codes for CASSRGGYNEQFF.